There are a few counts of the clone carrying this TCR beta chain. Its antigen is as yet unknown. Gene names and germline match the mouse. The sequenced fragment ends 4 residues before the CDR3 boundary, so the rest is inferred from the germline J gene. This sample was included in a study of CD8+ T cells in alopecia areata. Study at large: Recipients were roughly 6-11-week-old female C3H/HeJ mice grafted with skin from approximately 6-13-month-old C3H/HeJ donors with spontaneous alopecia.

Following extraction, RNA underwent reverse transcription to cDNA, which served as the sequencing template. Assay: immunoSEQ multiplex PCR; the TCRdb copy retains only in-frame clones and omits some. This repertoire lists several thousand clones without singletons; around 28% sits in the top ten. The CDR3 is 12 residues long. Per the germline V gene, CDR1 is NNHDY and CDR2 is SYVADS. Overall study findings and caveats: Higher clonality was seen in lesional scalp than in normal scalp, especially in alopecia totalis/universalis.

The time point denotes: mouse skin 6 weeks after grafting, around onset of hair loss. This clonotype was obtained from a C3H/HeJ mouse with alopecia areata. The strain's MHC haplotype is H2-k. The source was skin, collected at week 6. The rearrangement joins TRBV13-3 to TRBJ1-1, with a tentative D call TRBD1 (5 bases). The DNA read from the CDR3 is TGTGCCAGCAGTGATTTGGGGGCA. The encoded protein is CASSDLGA. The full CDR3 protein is CASSDLGAEVFF.